A single sample gave rise to the 9 T cell receptor beta chains below, sequenced in a study of blood T cells in healthy people across ages. Then a second PCR, running roughly 7 to 11 cycles, was carried out with a sample-barcoded 5' primer and a J-beta primer mix. TCRdb ran MiXCR on the 5' RACE reads and lists one entry per CDR3 protein. The sample comprises roughly 700,000 distinct CDR3 sequences, roughly 49% of which are singletons, and roughly 31% rests with the top ten. Sequencing input: blood. Every receptor here comes from a woman in her sixties in good health.

The J gene is TRBJ2-7, the V gene TRBV29-1; no reliable D call. V was trimmed by 2 bases and J by 12 bases, leaving 17 bases between them. This CDR3 region has 12 residues. Germline V gene data show CDR1 as SQVTM and CDR2 as ANQGSEA. The CDR3 reads CSVEYGQSVPYF. The DNA of the CDR3 is TGCAGCGTTGAATATGGGCAGTCGGTTCCGTACTTC.

V gene TRBV4-2 combines with J gene TRBJ2-5; D is uncertain. The J call may be wrong; the DNA end is better matched by TRBJ2-7. Germline CDR1 and CDR2: LGHNA and YNFKEQ. The CDR3 extends over 17 amino acids. The CDR3 DNA reads as TGTGCCAGCAGCCAAGATCGAGGTGGGAAAGGCAGGTACGAGCAGTACTTC. It is translated as CASSQDRGGKGRYEQYF.

A word on this clonotype: At one end the junction does not follow the germline gene, possibly because of a read error. The rearrangement links TRBV4-2 to TRBJ2-3, with a tentative D call TRBD1 (6 bases). Germline CDR1 is LGHNA and CDR2 is YNFKEQ. The length of the CDR3 is 15 residues. The CDR3 loop is CTSSQRDTLTDTQYF. In DNA, the CDR3 is TGTACCAGCAGCCAAAGGGACACCCTCACAGATACGCAGTATTTT.

This clonotype was seen more than once but under ten times. The chain couples TRBV20-1 to TRBJ2-3; 7 positions agree with TRBD2. The germline CDR1 and CDR2 sequences are DFQATT and SNEGSKA (reference sequence). The junction had 10 bases not matched to a gene; V was cut back by 5 bases and J by 2 bases. This CDR3 contains 15 residues. CDR3 sequence reads: CSALKGGSVTDTQYF. The DNA for the CDR3 is TGCAGTGCTCTAAAGGGCGGGAGTGTCACAGATACGCAGTATTTT.

The count of this clonotype is one. The chain is built from TRBV29-1 and TRBJ1-1; D possibly corresponds to TRBD1 (5 bases). The CDR3 has 13 residues. Trimming cost V 7 bases and J 2 bases, with 14 bases left between them. CDR1 and CDR2 from the germline V gene are SQVTM and ANQGSEA. The CDR3, as DNA: TGCAGCGAGGGGAAAGGGTCTAACACTGAAGCTTTCTTT. Translating it yields CSEGKGSNTEAFF.

The V gene is TRBV3-1, the J gene TRBJ1-2; 8 bases are shared with TRBD1. V shed 5 bases and J 7 bases; nucleotides not matched to a gene: 18. The germline CDR1 and CDR2 sequences are LGHDT and YNNKEL (reference sequence). The CDR3 is 17 amino acids. The CDR3 DNA reads TGTGCCAGCAGCTCAAGGCCCTTTCTCAGGGGGCCCGTTGGCTACACCTTC. Translated, it gives CASSSRPFLRGPVGYTF.

The chain employs TRBV9 and TRBJ2-1, with D possibly TRBD2 on 6 matching bases. Germline V gives CDR1 SGDLS, CDR2 YYNGEE. V lost 4 bases to trimming and J lost 13 bases, with 24 bases between them. This CDR3 region has 15 residues. The CDR3 sequence: CASSPRTNLGETQFF. DNA for the CDR3: TGTGCCAGCAGCCCCCGGACTAACTTGGGAGAGACCCAGTTCTTC.

The J gene is TRBJ2-5, the V gene TRBV7-3, with D maybe TRBD1 (6 bases). V gave up 5 bases and J gave up 7 bases, with 17 bases separating them. CDR3 size: 14 residues. CDR1 SGHTA and CDR2 FQGTGA come from the germline V gene. The CDR3 nucleotides read TGTGCCAGCAGCCCGGACAGAGCCAGGGGGACCCAGTACTTC. Translation: CASSPDRARGTQYF.

The chain couples TRBV2 to TRBJ2-4; unclear D gene. Trimming stripped 7 bases from V and 1 base from J, with 11 bases between. Germline-derived CDR1 and CDR2 are SNHLY and FYNNEI. The CDR3 runs 14 residues. CDR3 DNA: TGTGCCAGCACCGAAGAACGGGCCAAAAACATTCAGTACTTC. It is translated as CASTEERAKNIQYF.